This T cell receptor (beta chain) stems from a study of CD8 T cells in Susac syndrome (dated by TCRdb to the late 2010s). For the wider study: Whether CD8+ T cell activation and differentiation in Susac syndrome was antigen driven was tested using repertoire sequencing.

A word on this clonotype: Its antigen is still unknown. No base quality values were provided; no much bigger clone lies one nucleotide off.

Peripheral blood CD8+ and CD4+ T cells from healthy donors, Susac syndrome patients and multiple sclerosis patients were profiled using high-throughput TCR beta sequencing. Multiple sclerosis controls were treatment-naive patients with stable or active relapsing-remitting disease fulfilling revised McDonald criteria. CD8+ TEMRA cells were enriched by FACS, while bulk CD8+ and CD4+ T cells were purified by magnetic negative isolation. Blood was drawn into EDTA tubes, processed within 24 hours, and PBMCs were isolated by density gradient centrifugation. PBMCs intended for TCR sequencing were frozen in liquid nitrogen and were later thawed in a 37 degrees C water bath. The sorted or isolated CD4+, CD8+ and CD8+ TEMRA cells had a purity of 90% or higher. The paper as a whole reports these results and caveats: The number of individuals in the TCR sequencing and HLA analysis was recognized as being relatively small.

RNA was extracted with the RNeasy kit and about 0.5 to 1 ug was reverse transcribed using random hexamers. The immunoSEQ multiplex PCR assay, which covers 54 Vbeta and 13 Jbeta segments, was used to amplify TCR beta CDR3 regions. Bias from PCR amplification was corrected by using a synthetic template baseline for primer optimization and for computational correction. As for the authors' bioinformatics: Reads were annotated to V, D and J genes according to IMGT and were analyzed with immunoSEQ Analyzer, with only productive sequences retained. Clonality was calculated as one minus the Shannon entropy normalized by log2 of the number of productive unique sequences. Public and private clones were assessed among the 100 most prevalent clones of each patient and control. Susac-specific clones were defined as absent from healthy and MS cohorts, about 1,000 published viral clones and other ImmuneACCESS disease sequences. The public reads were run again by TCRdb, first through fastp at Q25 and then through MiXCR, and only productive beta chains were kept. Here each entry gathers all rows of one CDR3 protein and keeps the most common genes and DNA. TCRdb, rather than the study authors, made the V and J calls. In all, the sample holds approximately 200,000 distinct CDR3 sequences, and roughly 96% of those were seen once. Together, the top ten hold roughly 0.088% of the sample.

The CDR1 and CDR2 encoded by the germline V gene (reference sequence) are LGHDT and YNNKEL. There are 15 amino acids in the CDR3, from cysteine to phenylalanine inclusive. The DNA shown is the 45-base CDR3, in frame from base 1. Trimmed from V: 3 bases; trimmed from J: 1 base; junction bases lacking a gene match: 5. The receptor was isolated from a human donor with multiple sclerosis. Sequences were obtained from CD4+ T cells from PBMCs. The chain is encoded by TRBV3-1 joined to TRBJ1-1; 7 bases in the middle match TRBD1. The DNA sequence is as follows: TGTGCCAGCAGCCAGGCCGGGACAGAGAACACTGAAGCTTTCTTT. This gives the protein CASSQAGTENTEAFF. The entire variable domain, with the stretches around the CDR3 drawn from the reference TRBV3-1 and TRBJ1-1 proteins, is DTAVSQTPKYLVTQMGNDKSIKCEQNLGHDTMYWYKQDSKKFLKIMFSYNNKELIINETVPNRFSPKSPDKAHLNLHINSLELGDSAVYFCASSQAGTENTEAFFGQGTRLTVV.